This T cell receptor beta chain was retrieved from a study of CD8+ T cells in alopecia areata. Isolated RNA was reverse transcribed into cDNA used as the sequencing template. Profiled with immunoSEQ multiplex PCR; TCRdb holds only in-frame clones, not every one. The sample has some 160,000 clones; approximately 60% are singletons. There are 13 residues in the CDR3. The ends were cut back, 3 bases at V and 2 bases at J, with 11 bases in the middle. CDR1 GTSNPN and CDR2 SVGIG come from the germline V gene (reference sequence). The sample taken for sequencing was CD8+ T cells sorted from blood. The clonotype comes from a human donor in good health. The rearrangement joins TRBV30 to TRBJ2-7, with a possible D match to TRBD1 (6 bases). In nucleotides, the CDR3 is TGTGCCTGGAGAGGGGGACCCACCTACGAGCAGTACTTC. Translation gives CAWRGGPTYEQYF.